This passage covers 30 T cell receptor beta chains from one sample sequenced in a study of blood T cell repertoires in COVID-19. TCRdb keeps only in-frame clones here, not all; method: immunoSEQ multiplex PCR. This table has under 300,000 clones, approximately 90% appearing once. The sample consisted of PBMCs or T cells enriched from blood (not recorded which). The source is a woman aged 18-29 years who had recovered from COVID-19.

This clone was recorded a few times. J is TRBJ1-1 and V is TRBV10-1; no definite D call. The V and J ends lost 3 bases and 1 base respectively, with 3 bases between them. CDR3 length: 12 residues. The germline CDR1 and CDR2 sequences are WNHNN and SYGVQD (reference sequence). For the CDR3, the DNA is TGCGCCAGCAGTGACTCGAACACTGAAGCTTTCTTT. Translated: CASSDSNTEAFF.

This sequence joins TRBV28 and TRBJ2-5; the D gene is possibly TRBD2 (6 bases). This CDR3 spans 14 amino acids. The germline gives CDR1 MDHEN, CDR2 SYDVKM. The V gene lost 7 bases and the J gene lost 4 bases, with 16 bases spanning the gap. The CDR3 DNA follows: TGTGCCAGCACCGGGGGATCGGGGCGAGAGACCCAGTACTTC. Amino acids: CASTGGSGRETQYF.

This clone occurred once. V is TRBV6-5 and J is TRBJ2-7; possible D gene TRBD2, 6 bases. The V end was cut by 6 bases, the J end by 3 bases, with 9 bases between. The CDR3 runs 12 residues. Germline values: CDR1 MNHEY, CDR2 SVGAGI. CDR3 DNA sequence: TGTGCCAGCAGCCGGGGGAACTACGAGCAGTACTTC. The encoded protein is CASSRGNYEQYF.

This chain links TRBV11-1 with TRBJ2-1, with TRBD2 identical over 14 bases. The germline V gene has CDR1 SGHAT and CDR2 FQDESV (reference sequence). Losses at the gene ends were 5 bases for V and 7 bases for J; bases not matched to a gene: 7. The CDR3 loop spans 16 amino acids. The CDR3 sequence: CASSPATSGGANEQFF. The CDR3 DNA follows: TGTGCCAGCAGCCCCGCGACTAGCGGGGGGGCAAATGAGCAGTTCTTC.

V is TRBV5-1 and J is TRBJ2-7; TRBD2 agrees at 13 bases. The germline V gene has CDR1 SGHRS and CDR2 YFSETQ. The trim removed 0 bases at V and 3 bases at J, leaving 3 bases unmatched. The CDR3 length is 16 residues. In DNA, the CDR3 is TGCGCCAGCAGCTTGGGAGGACTAGCGGGAGTCTACGAGCAGTACTTC. It specifies CASSLGGLAGVYEQYF.

The rearrangement joins TRBV7-9 to TRBJ2-7; 8 positions agree with TRBD1. V gave up 5 bases and J gave up 6 bases; unmatched junction bases: 9. The CDR3 has 14 residues. Germline V gene data show CDR1 as SEHNR and CDR2 as FQNEAQ (reference sequence). The CDR3 reads CASSHGQGPAEQYF. The CDR3 DNA is TGTGCCAGCAGCCATGGACAGGGACCAGCCGAGCAGTACTTC.

This chain uses TRBV15 with TRBJ2-5; D gene ambiguous. Trimming took off 5 bases at V and 4 bases at J, with 8 bases between the two ends. Germline assignment: CDR1 LNHNV and CDR2 YYDKDF (reference sequence). This CDR3 region has 12 residues. CDR3 coding DNA: TGTGCCACCAGCGCGCGAACAGAGACCCAGTACTTC. It is translated as CATSARTETQYF.

The J gene is TRBJ2-1, the V gene TRBV13, with 10 bases that match TRBD2. CDR3 length: 17 residues. Germline-derived CDR1 and CDR2 are PRHDT and FYEKMQ (reference sequence). With V trimmed by 2 bases and J by 5 bases, 9 bases remained unmatched. This CDR3 is CASSLFASLAGDNEQFF. In DNA form, the CDR3 reads TGTGCCAGCAGCTTATTTGCTTCGCTAGCGGGGGACAATGAGCAGTTCTTC.

The table lists this clone with a count of one. The V gene is TRBV11-3, the J gene TRBJ1-1; D is unclear. The CDR3 is made up of 14 amino acids. The V and J ends lost 6 bases and 4 bases respectively, with 15 bases between them. Per germline, CDR1 SGHNT and CDR2 YENEEA. The DNA for the CDR3 is TGTGCCAGCAGTCTCAAGGGAGGCTCCACTGAAGCTTTCTTT. Translating it yields CASSLKGGSTEAFF.

V and J are TRBV28 and TRBJ1-6, with no clear D. Germline V gene sequence: CDR1 MDHEN, CDR2 SYDVKM. V dropped 8 bases and J dropped 8 bases, with 13 bases sitting between them. There are 13 residues in the CDR3. The CDR3 DNA reads TGTGCCAGCCTTGCGTATGCGGATTCACCCCTCCACTTT. Translation gives CASLAYADSPLHF.

J is TRBJ2-7 and V is TRBV12-3 or TRBV12-4; D gene unclear. This CDR3 is 13 amino acids long. Trimming took off 3 bases at V and 4 bases at J, with 10 bases between the two ends. CDR3 sequence (DNA): TGTGCCAGCAGTTTGTCATCTAGGTACGAGCAGTACTTC. This sequence encodes CASSLSSRYEQYF.

The CDR3 loop reads CASSLRGANEKLFF. CDR3 nucleotide sequence: TGTGCCAGCAGCCTACGGGGGGCAAATGAAAAACTGTTTTTT. The chain combines TRBV3-1 (or the pseudogene TRBV3-2) with TRBJ1-4; D is possibly TRBD1 (6 bases). Trimming shortened V by 4 bases and J by 5 bases, and 11 bases separated the two germline ends. Germline CDR1 and CDR2: LGHDT and YNNKEL (reference sequence). The CDR3 has 14 amino acids.

There are a few counts of this clone. The chain carries TRBV2 and TRBJ1-2, with 8 bases identical to TRBD1. The CDR3 is 13 amino acids. Germline-derived CDR1 and CDR2 are SNHLY and FYNNEI. Trimming took 6 bases from V and 4 from J; bases not matched to a gene: 4. CDR3 DNA: TGTGCCAGCAGCGACGGACAGGGCTATGGCTACACCTTC. It is translated as CASSDGQGYGYTF.

This chain connects TRBV5-1 to TRBJ2-2; maybe TRBD2 (6 bases). V lost 1 base and J 4 bases, leaving 14 bases between the germline ends. Germline V lookup: CDR1 SGHRS, CDR2 YFSETQ. The CDR3 contains 16 residues. CDR3 nucleotide sequence: TGCGCCAGCAGCTTGCACCGGGACTCGTTCACCGGGGAGCTGTTTTTT. This encodes CASSLHRDSFTGELFF.

The V and J genes are TRBV6-5 and TRBJ1-2; D gene unclear. The CDR3 has 14 amino acids. The germline V gene has CDR1 MNHEY and CDR2 SVGAGI. Trimming shortened V by 7 bases and J by 2 bases, and 14 bases separated the two germline ends. The CDR3 loop is CASIVRVGNYGYTF. Written as DNA, the CDR3 is TGTGCCAGCATCGTGAGGGTGGGAAACTATGGCTACACCTTC.

This chain links TRBV7-2 with TRBJ2-5; TRBD1 is a possible D gene (5 bases). This CDR3 comprises 15 residues. V lost 2 bases and J lost 5, with 15 bases in between. The germline CDR1 and CDR2 sequences are SGHTA and FQGNSA. The CDR3 loop reads CASSLRPGWMETQYF. The CDR3 DNA reads TGTGCCAGCAGCTTACGCCCAGGGTGGATGGAGACCCAGTACTTC.

This chain connects TRBV5-1 to TRBJ1-2; 10 bases fit TRBD1. CDR1 and CDR2 from the germline V gene are SGHRS and YFSETQ. The length of the CDR3 is 18 residues. V shed 4 bases and J 1 base; nucleotides not matched to a gene: 13. The CDR3 region has the DNA TGCGCCAGCAGCGGCAGGGACAGGGGATCCCTTCTTAACTATGGCTACACCTTC. Translation gives CASSGRDRGSLLNYGYTF. The full variable domain, in which reference TRBV5-1 and TRBJ1-2 provide the parts outside the CDR3, is KAGVTQTPRYLIKTRGQQVTLSCSPISGHRSVSWYQQTPGQGLQFLFEYFSETQRNKGNFPGRFSGRQFSNSRSEMNVSTLELGDSALYLCASSGRDRGSLLNYGYTFGSGTRLTVV.

The chain is built from TRBV5-5 and TRBJ1-5; D may be TRBD1 (5 bases). The length of the CDR3 is 16 residues. CDR1 is SGHKS, CDR2 YYEKEE, per germline (reference sequence). Trimming removed 1 base from V and 10 bases from J, with 21 bases in between. The CDR3 coding sequence is TGTGCCAGCAGCTTGTCTCCGACAGACACATCGCAACCCCAGCATTTT. Amino acids: CASSLSPTDTSQPQHF. The variable domain in full, completed from reference TRBV5-5 and TRBJ1-5, reads DAGVTQSPTHLIKTRGQQVTLRCSPISGHKSVSWYQQVLGQGPQFIFQYYEKEERGRGNFPDRFSARQFPNYSSELNVNALLLGDSALYLCASSLSPTDTSQPQHFGDGTRLSIL.

The chain is built from TRBV29-1 and TRBJ2-7; 7 bases are a match to TRBD1. Germline loops: CDR1 SQVTM, CDR2 ANQGSEA. V dropped 1 base and J dropped 2; count of bases not matched to a gene: 11. This CDR3 is built from 16 residues. CDR3 region: CSVEGGPGTATYEQYF. For the CDR3, the DNA is TGCAGCGTTGAAGGTGGCCCCGGGACAGCCACCTACGAGCAGTACTTC.

This chain uses TRBV29-1 with TRBJ1-1; the D is unclear. The germline V gene has CDR1 SQVTM and CDR2 ANQGSEA. This CDR3 contains 11 residues. Deletions cut 7 bases from V and 11 bases from J, with 17 bases between. Written as DNA, the CDR3 is TGCAGCGGTATATCGTGGTGGGAGGCTTTCTTT. Translating gives CSGISWWEAFF.

The chain uses TRBV7-9 and TRBJ1-2, with unresolved D. The V gene lost 1 base and the J gene lost 8 bases, with 8 bases spanning the gap. CDR1 and CDR2 from the germline V gene are SEHNR and FQNEAQ (reference sequence). This CDR3 comprises 12 residues. CDR3 sequence reads: CASSLVTGGYTF. The CDR3 DNA is TGTGCCAGCAGCTTAGTGACTGGCGGCTACACCTTC.

The V call is TRBV6-5, the J call TRBJ1-1; weak D call: TRBD1 (6 bases). V lost 7 bases, J lost 0 bases, and 9 bases lay in between. Germline V gives CDR1 MNHEY, CDR2 SVGAGI. This CDR3 spans 13 amino acids. CDR3 in amino acids: CASTGVLNTEAFF. CDR3 DNA: TGTGCCAGCACAGGGGTCTTGAACACTGAAGCTTTCTTT.

V and J are TRBV3-1 (or the pseudogene TRBV3-2) and TRBJ2-5; 10 bases align to TRBD1. CDR1 LGHDT and CDR2 YNNKEL come from the germline V gene (reference sequence). This CDR3 contains 14 residues. Trimming took 4 bases from V and 5 from J; bases not matched to a gene: 4. In nucleotides, the CDR3 is TGTGCCAGCAGCCCAGGGACAGGGGTGGAGACCCAGTACTTC. Protein: CASSPGTGVETQYF.

The gene calls are TRBV10-3 and TRBJ2-2, with D unclear. With 4 bases removed from V and 5 bases from J, the gap between germline ends came to 14 bases. Germline V lookup: CDR1 ENHRY, CDR2 SYGVKD. The CDR3 totals 15 residues. The DNA of the CDR3 is TGTGCCATCAGTGCCAGGCCACGACCTACCGGGGAGCTGTTTTTT. Residues: CAISARPRPTGELFF.

V and J are TRBV6-5 and TRBJ2-1; TRBD2 matches at 13 bases. The CDR3 contains 16 residues. V dropped 2 bases and J dropped 4; count of bases not matched to a gene: 2. Germline V CDR1 and CDR2: MNHEY, SVGAGI. The CDR3 DNA follows: TGTGCCAGCAGTTACCTGGGACTAGCGGGATACAATGAGCAGTTCTTC. Protein product: CASSYLGLAGYNEQFF.

The chain links TRBV28 to TRBJ1-4, with D possibly TRBD1 on 5 matching bases. Trimming shortened V by 5 bases and J by 2 bases, and 15 bases separated the two germline ends. Germline values: CDR1 MDHEN, CDR2 SYDVKM. The CDR3 consists of 16 residues. The CDR3 nucleotides are TGTGCCAGCAGTCGCCCTGGGGCGCCGACTAATGAAAAACTGTTTTTT. Encoded protein: CASSRPGAPTNEKLFF.

The chain couples TRBV12-5 to TRBJ1-1; D uncertain. V was trimmed by 2 bases and J by 1 base, leaving 5 bases between them. The length of the CDR3 is 13 residues. Germline values: CDR1 LGHNT, CDR2 FRNRAP. In DNA, the CDR3 is TGTGCTAGTGGTTTGAAGCCGAACACTGAAGCTTTCTTT. Its translation: CASGLKPNTEAFF.

J is TRBJ1-1 and V is TRBV7-3; a weak D match, TRBD1 (5 bases). The V and J ends lost 5 bases and 6 bases respectively, with 16 bases between them. Per germline, CDR1 SGHTA and CDR2 FQGTGA. The CDR3 spans 14 residues. CDR3 in amino acids: CASSNRYLGAEAFF. CDR3 nucleotide sequence: TGTGCCAGCAGCAACAGGTATTTGGGCGCTGAAGCTTTCTTT.

V is TRBV5-5 and J is TRBJ2-5, with D perhaps matching TRBD2 (6 bases). This CDR3 is 14 amino acids long. CDR1 and CDR2 (germline): SGHKS, YYEKEE (reference sequence). V was clipped by 3 bases and J by 5 bases, with 14 bases between them. CDR3 sequence reads: CASSSGGSRETQYF. The CDR3 DNA sequence: TGTGCCAGCAGCTCTGGGGGGTCGAGGGAGACCCAGTACTTC.

The J gene is TRBJ1-2, the V gene TRBV2; 7 nucleotides match TRBD1. V was pared by 2 bases and J by 3 bases, with 3 bases of the junction left unmatched. CDR1 SNHLY and CDR2 FYNNEI come from the germline V gene. The CDR3 has 14 residues. The CDR3 loop reads CASSESGGDYGYTF. CDR3 coding DNA: TGTGCCAGCAGTGAATCAGGGGGAGACTATGGCTACACCTTC.